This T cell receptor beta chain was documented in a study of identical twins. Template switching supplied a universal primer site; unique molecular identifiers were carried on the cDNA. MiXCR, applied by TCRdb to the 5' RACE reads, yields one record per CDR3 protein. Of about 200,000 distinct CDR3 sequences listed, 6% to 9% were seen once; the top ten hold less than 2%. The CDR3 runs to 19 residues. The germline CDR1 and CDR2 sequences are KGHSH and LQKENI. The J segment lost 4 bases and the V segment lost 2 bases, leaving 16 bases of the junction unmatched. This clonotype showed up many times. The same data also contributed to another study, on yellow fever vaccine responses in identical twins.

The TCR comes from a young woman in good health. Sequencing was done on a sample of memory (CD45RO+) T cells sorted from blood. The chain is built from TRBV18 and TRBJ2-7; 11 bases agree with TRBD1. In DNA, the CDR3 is TGTGCCAGCTCACCAACGGTCGGGGGATCGGACAGGGGGCTTTACGAGCAGTACTTC. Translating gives CASSPTVGGSDRGLYEQYF.